This is a list of T cell receptor beta chains from one sample in a study of T cell responses to AZD1222 COVID-19 vaccine. The table came from immunoSEQ multiplex PCR; TCRdb's copy has only in-frame clones and leaves some out. The top ten clones hold about 1.6% of a sample with 100,000 to 150,000 clones, 70% to 90% of them seen once. Material: peripheral blood, obtained on day 0 of AZD1222 vaccination. Receptor source: an adult in good health. Both conserved end residues are part of each CDR3. The D gene is left open where the match is weak. For some rows the clone size is stated as once, few or many, or as a class when expanded; others skip it.

>TRBJ2-1|TRBD2|TRBV5-1|.
CASSTSGYNEQFF
TGCGCCAGCAGCACTAGCGGGTACAATGAGCAGTTCTTC
>TRBJ1-1|TRBD1|TRBV18|.
CASSLGQGDTEAFF
TGTGCCAGCTCGTTGGGACAGGGGGACACTGAAGCTTTCTTT
>TRBJ2-5|.|TRBV19|once
CASRGTGSETQYF
TGTGCCAGTAGGGGAACAGGGTCAGAGACCCAGTACTTC
>TRBJ1-1|.|TRBV29-1|few
CSAPRRGQMNTEAFF
TGCAGCGCCCCGCGTAGAGGACAGATGAACACTGAAGCTTTCTTT
>TRBJ1-2|.|TRBV3-1/TRBV3-2|.
CASSQTGRDGYTF
TGTGCCAGCAGCCAGACAGGAAGAGATGGCTACACCTTC
>TRBJ2-1|.|TRBV7-2|once
CASTLFERGFEQFF
TGTGCCAGCACCTTATTCGAGCGAGGTTTTGAGCAGTTCTTC
>TRBJ2-1|.|TRBV7-3|.
CASSPLVASYNEQFF
TGTGCCAGCAGCCCCTTAGTCGCCTCCTACAATGAGCAGTTCTTC
>TRBJ1-1|.|TRBV19|few
CASCISQGRRSEAFF
TGTGCCAGTTGTATTAGCCAGGGACGTAGGTCTGAAGCTTTCTTT
>TRBJ1-5|TRBD1|TRBV19|.
CASSPDRENQPQHF
TGTGCCAGTAGTCCCGACAGGGAGAACCAGCCCCAGCATTTT
>TRBJ2-1|TRBD2|TRBV4-1|.
CASSSAIAGLNEQFF
TGCGCCAGCAGCTCCGCGATAGCGGGGCTAAATGAGCAGTTCTTC
>TRBJ2-5|.|TRBV4-1|.
CASSQVLVETQYF
TGCGCCAGCAGCCAAGTTCTAGTGGAGACCCAGTACTTC
>TRBJ2-4|TRBD1|TRBV6-4|.
CASSAGTGGLDIQYF
TGTGCCAGCAGCGCCGGGACAGGGGGCCTGGACATTCAGTACTTC
>TRBJ1-2|TRBD1|TRBV7-2|.
CASSYIRQGGGYTF
TGTGCCAGCAGCTATATTCGACAGGGGGGTGGCTACACCTTC
>TRBJ1-3|.|TRBV21-1|.
CASSKVGAGNTIYF
.
>TRBJ2-7|TRBD1|TRBV6-6|.
CASTRTGVGSYEQYF
TGTGCCAGCACCAGGACAGGGGTGGGCTCCTACGAGCAGTACTTC
>TRBJ1-2|TRBD1|TRBV9|.
CASSVPGQGHGYTF
TGTGCCAGCAGCGTACCGGGACAGGGACATGGCTACACCTTC
>TRBJ2-2|.|TRBV9|.
CASTVDTGELFF
TGTGCCAGCACCGTAGACACCGGGGAGCTGTTTTTT
>TRBJ2-5|.|TRBV21-1|.
CASSKTSGVESRQETQYF
TGTGCCAGCAGCAAAACTAGCGGGGTTGAAAGTAGACAAGAGACCCAGTACTTC
>TRBJ2-7|.|TRBV6-1|.
CASSESVSRVDEQYF
TGTGCCAGCAGTGAATCGGTCTCCAGAGTCGACGAGCAGTACTTC
>TRBJ2-7|.|TRBV27|.
CASSFVLSLLNEQYF
TGTGCCAGCAGTTTTGTGTTGTCCCTCCTTAACGAGCAGTACTTC
>TRBJ2-5|TRBD2|TRBV5-1|.
CASSLGAAGMQETQYF
TGCGCCAGCAGCTTGGGGGCAGCGGGGATGCAAGAGACCCAGTACTTC
>TRBJ2-7|TRBD2|TRBV29-1|.
CSVEEAGVEQYF
TGCAGCGTTGAGGAGGCGGGAGTCGAGCAGTACTTC
>TRBJ1-6|.|TRBV27|.
CASSFGGRPNSPLHF
TGTGCCAGCAGTTTTGGCGGCAGGCCCAATTCACCCCTCCACTTT
>TRBJ1-3|.|TRBV5-6|.
CASSAVGRAGNTIYF
TGTGCCAGCAGCGCTGTCGGCAGGGCAGGAAACACCATATATTTT
>TRBJ2-7|TRBD1|TRBV11-3|.
CASSSSGQTYEQYF
TGTGCCAGCAGTTCATCGGGACAGACCTACGAGCAGTACTTC
>TRBJ1-6|.|TRBV19|.
CASSAGVHNSPLHF
TGTGCCAGTAGTGCAGGAGTTCATAATTCACCCCTCCACTTT
>TRBJ1-1|.|TRBV6-5|.
CASRIDWGTEAFF
TGTGCCAGCAGAATAGATTGGGGGACTGAAGCTTTCTTT
>TRBJ1-6|.|TRBV5-8|.
CASSSRSSYNSPLHF
TGTGCCAGCAGTTCTAGGAGCTCCTATAATTCACCCCTCCACTTT
>TRBJ2-7|.|TRBV6-2/TRBV6-3|once
CASSYLEAYEQYF
TGTGCCAGCAGTTACTTGGAAGCCTACGAGCAGTACTTC
>TRBJ1-1|.|TRBV6-1|once
CASSDDRSTTEAFF
TGTGCCAGCAGTGACGACAGATCTACCACTGAAGCTTTCTTT
>TRBJ1-1|.|TRBV30|.
CAWSVQTGMNTEAFF
TGTGCCTGGAGTGTACAGACAGGTATGAACACTGAAGCTTTCTTT
>TRBJ2-1|TRBD2|TRBV6-5|.
CASSYRTSGSYNEQFF
TGTGCCAGCAGTTACAGGACTAGCGGGTCCTACAATGAGCAGTTCTTC
>TRBJ2-5|.|TRBV4-3|.
CASSQDLGGVSNMETQYF
TGCGCCAGCAGCCAAGATTTAGGGGGGGTGTCCAATATGGAGACCCAGTACTTC
>TRBJ1-1|.|TRBV6-2/TRBV6-3|.
CASSYLQLNTEAFF
TGTGCCAGCAGTTACTTGCAGCTGAACACTGAAGCTTTCTTT
>TRBJ1-6|.|TRBV4-2|.
CASSQEAHSPLHF
TGTGCCAGCAGCCAAGAAGCGCATTCACCCCTCCACTTT
>TRBJ1-2|TRBD1|TRBV7-9|.
CASSLAGTGYGYTF
TGTGCCAGCAGCTTAGCAGGGACAGGATATGGCTACACCTTC
>TRBJ2-7|TRBD1|TRBV29-1|.
CSVGQGGGYEQYF
TGCAGCGTTGGACAGGGTGGGGGCTACGAGCAGTACTTC
>TRBJ2-7|.|TRBV15|few
CATSRGLPYEQYF
TGTGCCACCAGCAGAGGACTACCATACGAGCAGTACTTC
>TRBJ2-7|TRBD2|TRBV4-3|.
CASSLGTSGKYEQYF
TGCGCCAGCAGCCTCGGGACTAGCGGGAAGTACGAGCAGTACTTC
>TRBJ1-5|.|TRBV4-1|.
CASSPETNRVQAAQHF
TGCGCCAGCAGCCCCGAAACCAACAGGGTGCAGGCAGCCCAGCATTTT